One and the same sample provided the 7 T cell receptor beta chains below, sequenced in a study of T cell responses to AZD1222 COVID-19 vaccine. TCRdb's table, derived via immunoSEQ multiplex PCR, lists solely in-frame clones and lacks some. Of 70,000 to 95,000 clones listed, 80% to 95% are singletons. This specimen consisted of peripheral blood, obtained 28 days after the second AZD1222 dose. All receptors derive from an adult who received the AZD1222 COVID-19 vaccine.

V is TRBV7-2 and J is TRBJ2-5, with 11 bases aligning to TRBD2. The germline CDR1 and CDR2 sequences are SGHTA and FQGNSA. The V gene end was trimmed by 2 bases and the J gene end by 2 bases; junction bases not matched to a gene: 10. There are 18 residues in the CDR3. CDR3 loop: CASSLRYGTSGSQETQYF. The CDR3 bases are TGTGCCAGCAGCTTACGGTACGGGACTAGCGGAAGTCAAGAGACCCAGTACTTC.

This clone came up a few times. The rearrangement links TRBV28 to TRBJ1-1; D might be TRBD1 (6 bases). The CDR3 runs to 12 residues. From germline, CDR1 is MDHEN and CDR2 SYDVKM. The V and J ends lost 11 bases and 3 bases respectively, with 13 bases between them. CDR3: CAAQGSHTEAFF. The DNA of the CDR3 is TGTGCCGCACAGGGTTCCCACACTGAAGCTTTCTTT.

This sequence joins TRBV7-2 and TRBJ2-2; 15 nucleotides agree with TRBD2. V shed 2 bases and J 4 bases; nucleotides not matched to a gene: 8. The germline V gene encodes CDR1 SGHTA and CDR2 FQGNSA. This CDR3 is 19 amino acids long. The CDR3 here is CASSLRGLAGGRLTGELFF. CDR3 in DNA: TGTGCCAGCAGCTTACGAGGACTAGCGGGAGGGCGGCTCACCGGGGAGCTGTTTTTT.

This clone showed up just a few times. The chain recombines TRBV5-4 with TRBJ1-1; no clear D gene. Germline V gene lookup returns CDR1 SGHNT and CDR2 YYREEE (reference sequence). V was clipped by 0 bases and J by 4 bases, with 13 bases between them. The CDR3 contains 15 residues. This chain's CDR3 is CASSLAPTRSTEAFF. Written as DNA, the CDR3 is TGTGCCAGCAGCTTGGCGCCGACGAGGAGCACTGAAGCTTTCTTT.

This clone was detected only once. The rearrangement uses TRBV11-3 and TRBJ2-3; D call uncertain. There are 17 residues in the CDR3. The V and J ends lost 4 bases and 1 base respectively, with 18 bases between them. Germline lookup yields CDR1 SGHNT and CDR2 YENEEA. CDR3 nucleotide sequence: TGTGCCAGCAGCTCCGGACGGCGACTGATGGGCACAGATACGCAGTATTTT. Protein product: CASSSGRRLMGTDTQYF. Combining the CDR3 with reference TRBV11-3 and TRBJ2-3 gives the whole variable domain EAGVVQSPRYKIIEKKQPVAFWCNPISGHNTLYWYLQNLGQGPELLIRYENEEAVDDSQLPKDRFSAERLKGVDSTLKIQPAELGDSAVYLCASSSGRRLMGTDTQYFGPGTRLTVL.

The table lists this clone with a count of one. The chain recombines TRBV29-1 with TRBJ1-2; 8 nucleotides align to TRBD1. Germline V gene lookup returns CDR1 SQVTM and CDR2 ANQGSEA. Germline trimming cut 3 bases from V and 3 bases from J; bases unmatched to any gene: 9. The CDR3 is 15 residues long. The CDR3 DNA reads TGCAGCGTTGAGGACAGGGTCTGGGGAGACTATGGCTACACCTTC. This sequence encodes CSVEDRVWGDYGYTF.

CDR3 sequence reads: CASSLMTDEQYF. The CDR3 coding sequence is TGCGCCAGCAGCTTGATGACAGACGAGCAGTACTTC. V usage is TRBV5-1 and J usage is TRBJ2-7; D is perhaps TRBD1 (5 bases). Trimming stripped 1 base from V and 5 bases from J, with 7 bases between. CDR1 is SGHRS, CDR2 YFSETQ, per germline. The CDR3 consists of 12 residues.